Listed below are T cell receptor beta chains from one sample, sequenced in a study of blood T cell repertoires in COVID-19. Measured with immunoSEQ multiplex PCR; TCRdb has only the in-frame clones, and not every one. The sample holds approximately 300,000 clones, roughly 86% seen once. The sequencing sample was made of PBMCs or T cells enriched from blood (not recorded which). These receptors all stem from a woman aged 18-29 years who had recovered from COVID-19. Each CDR3 is given with its conserved first and last residue. D genes are given only for firm matches. Not all rows give a size; the values are once, few, many and, for expanded clones, a class.

d_call	clone_size	v_call	j_call	cdr3_nt	cdr3_aa
TRBD2	.	TRBV7-2	TRBJ2-1	TGTGCCAGCAGCTTAGTTATTAGCGGGGGGTTTAATGAGCAGTTCTTC	CASSLVISGGFNEQFF
.	.	TRBV3-1/TRBV3-2	TRBJ2-5	TGTGCCAGCAGCCCCTGGGGCTCAGGGCGGGAGACCCAGTACTTC	CASSPWGSGRETQYF
.	.	TRBV28	TRBJ2-1	TGTGCCAGCAGTACCCTTTGGGGGACACAAAGGGATGAGCAGTTCTTC	CASSTLWGTQRDEQFF
.	.	TRBV2	TRBJ1-2	TGTGCCAGCAAGGACTCGACAGGAGCTAACTATGGCTACACCTTC	CASKDSTGANYGYTF
TRBD1	.	TRBV6-6	TRBJ1-5	TGTGCCAGCAGTTATACAGGGGACAGTCAGCCCCAGCATTTT	CASSYTGDSQPQHF
.	few	TRBV28	TRBJ2-2	TGTGCCAGCAGTTCCAGGGCCGGAAGCGATAACACCGGGGAGCTGTTTTTT	CASSSRAGSDNTGELFF
TRBD2	few	TRBV9	TRBJ2-1	TGTGCCAGCAGCGTAGGGCTAGCGGGAGCTGATGAGCAGTTCTTC	CASSVGLAGADEQFF
.	.	TRBV6-1	TRBJ1-1	TGTGCCAGCAGTGAAGCGGCGGGGCAGACTGAAGCTTTCTTT	CASSEAAGQTEAFF
.	.	TRBV7-2	TRBJ2-3	TGTGCCAGCAGCCCGAGGCTAGGTAGCGAAAGCACAGATACGCAGTATTTT	CASSPRLGSESTDTQYF
TRBD1	.	TRBV11-3	TRBJ2-5	TGTGCCAGCAGCTGGGGACAGCTTCAAGAGACCCAGTACTTC	CASSWGQLQETQYF
.	.	TRBV7-3	TRBJ2-5	TGTGCCAGCAGCTTACGAGGCCAGACTCAAGAGACCCAGTACTTC	CASSLRGQTQETQYF
TRBD1	.	TRBV6-6	TRBJ1-5	TGTGCCAGCAGTGACAGGGTGGCGCAGCCCCAGCATTTT	CASSDRVAQPQHF